The 6 T cell receptor beta chains below were found in one sample sequenced in a study of blood T cell repertoires in COVID-19. Assay used: immunoSEQ multiplex PCR; TCRdb lists only in-frame clones, some missing. The table records fewer than 350,000 clones, 80% to 90% of them present only once. Sequenced input: PBMCs or T cells enriched from blood (not recorded which). All receptors derive from a man younger than 40 who had recovered from COVID-19.

The chain couples TRBV5-4 to TRBJ1-1; 9 nucleotides match TRBD1. The CDR3 is made up of 17 amino acids. CDR1 and CDR2 from the germline V gene are SGHNT and YYREEE (reference sequence). Trimming at V came to 3 bases and at J to 3 bases, leaving 12 bases not matched to a gene. The CDR3 coding sequence is TGTGCCAGCAGCTCGGTTAGAACAGGGGGCGATTACACTGAAGCTTTCTTT. This codes for CASSSVRTGGDYTEAFF.

A single count supports this clone. The V call is TRBV5-1, the J call TRBJ2-3, with 9 bases that match TRBD2. After removal of 4 bases from V and 0 bases from J, the junction contained 3 bases not matched to a gene. There are 15 residues in the CDR3. Germline CDR1 is SGHRS and CDR2 is YFSETQ. The CDR3 region is CASSIAGASTDTQYF. CDR3 nucleotide sequence: TGCGCCAGCAGCATAGCGGGGGCGAGCACAGATACGCAGTATTTT.

The V call is TRBV4-2, the J call TRBJ2-7; 13 nucleotides line up with TRBD2. Per germline, CDR1 LGHNA and CDR2 YNFKEQ. CDR3 size: 16 residues. Trimming at V came to 4 bases and at J to 4 bases, leaving 7 bases not matched to a gene. CDR3 in amino acids: CASSPSTSGGRYEQYF. For the CDR3, the DNA is TGTGCCAGCAGCCCGTCGACTAGCGGGGGGAGGTACGAGCAGTACTTC.

This rearrangement joins TRBV5-4 to TRBJ1-2; D gene unclear. The CDR3 loop spans 12 amino acids. CDR1 and CDR2 (germline): SGHNT, YYREEE (reference sequence). Trimming took off 0 bases at V and 5 bases at J, with 5 bases between the two ends. The CDR3 DNA sequence: TGTGCCAGCAGCTTGGACAAATATGGCTACACCTTC. Translating gives CASSLDKYGYTF.

The chain joins TRBV19 to TRBJ1-6, with a weak D call TRBD1 (6 bases). V lost 6 bases and J 8 bases, leaving 11 bases between the germline ends. CDR1 is LNHDA and CDR2 is SQIVND in the germline V gene (reference sequence). The CDR3 loop spans 13 amino acids. The CDR3 loop reads CASRSYRDSPLHF. CDR3 DNA: TGTGCCAGTAGGTCCTACAGGGATTCACCCCTCCACTTT.

V usage is TRBV10-3 and J usage is TRBJ1-2; D unclear. This CDR3 is 15 amino acids long. Trimming removed 3 bases from V and 0 bases from J, with 11 bases in between. Per the germline V gene, CDR1 is ENHRY and CDR2 is SYGVKD. Here the CDR3 DNA reads TGTGCCATCAGTGAAATCCTCGCAGCTAACTATGGCTACACCTTC. It codes for CAISEILAANYGYTF.